This T cell receptor (beta chain) comes out of a study of T cells in tuberculosis. Sequencing used immunoSEQ multiplex PCR; TCRdb keeps in-frame clones, though not all of them. The top ten clones hold 4% to 5.5% of a sample with some 31,000 clones, more than 80% of them seen once. Germline CDR1 is KGHSH and CDR2 is LQKENI. Deletions cut 3 bases from V and 5 bases from J, with 13 bases between. This CDR3 spans 14 amino acids. The rearrangement links TRBV18 to TRBJ1-1; D may be TRBD1 (5 bases). This TCR was sampled from a donor aged 5 to 30 with latent tuberculosis or without tuberculosis infection. Sequencing was performed on PBMCs. CDR3 sequence (DNA): TGTGCCAGCTCACCCCCCGCGGGGGAAACTGAAGCTTTCTTT. This codes for CASSPPAGETEAFF.